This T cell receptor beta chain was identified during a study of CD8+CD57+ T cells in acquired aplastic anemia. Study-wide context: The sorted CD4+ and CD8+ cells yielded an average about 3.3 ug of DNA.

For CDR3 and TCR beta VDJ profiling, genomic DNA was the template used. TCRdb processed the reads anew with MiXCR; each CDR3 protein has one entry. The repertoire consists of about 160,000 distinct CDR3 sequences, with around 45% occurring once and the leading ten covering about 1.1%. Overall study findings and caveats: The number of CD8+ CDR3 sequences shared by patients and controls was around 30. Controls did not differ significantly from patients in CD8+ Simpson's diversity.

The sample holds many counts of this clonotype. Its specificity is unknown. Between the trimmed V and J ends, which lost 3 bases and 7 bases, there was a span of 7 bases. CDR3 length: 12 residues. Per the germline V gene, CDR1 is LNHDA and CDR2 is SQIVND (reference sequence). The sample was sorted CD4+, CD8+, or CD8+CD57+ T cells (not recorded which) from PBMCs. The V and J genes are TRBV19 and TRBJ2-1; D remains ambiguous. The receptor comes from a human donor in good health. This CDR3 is CASSIRVNEQFF. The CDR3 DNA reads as TGTGCCAGTAGTATTCGGGTTAATGAGCAGTTCTTC.